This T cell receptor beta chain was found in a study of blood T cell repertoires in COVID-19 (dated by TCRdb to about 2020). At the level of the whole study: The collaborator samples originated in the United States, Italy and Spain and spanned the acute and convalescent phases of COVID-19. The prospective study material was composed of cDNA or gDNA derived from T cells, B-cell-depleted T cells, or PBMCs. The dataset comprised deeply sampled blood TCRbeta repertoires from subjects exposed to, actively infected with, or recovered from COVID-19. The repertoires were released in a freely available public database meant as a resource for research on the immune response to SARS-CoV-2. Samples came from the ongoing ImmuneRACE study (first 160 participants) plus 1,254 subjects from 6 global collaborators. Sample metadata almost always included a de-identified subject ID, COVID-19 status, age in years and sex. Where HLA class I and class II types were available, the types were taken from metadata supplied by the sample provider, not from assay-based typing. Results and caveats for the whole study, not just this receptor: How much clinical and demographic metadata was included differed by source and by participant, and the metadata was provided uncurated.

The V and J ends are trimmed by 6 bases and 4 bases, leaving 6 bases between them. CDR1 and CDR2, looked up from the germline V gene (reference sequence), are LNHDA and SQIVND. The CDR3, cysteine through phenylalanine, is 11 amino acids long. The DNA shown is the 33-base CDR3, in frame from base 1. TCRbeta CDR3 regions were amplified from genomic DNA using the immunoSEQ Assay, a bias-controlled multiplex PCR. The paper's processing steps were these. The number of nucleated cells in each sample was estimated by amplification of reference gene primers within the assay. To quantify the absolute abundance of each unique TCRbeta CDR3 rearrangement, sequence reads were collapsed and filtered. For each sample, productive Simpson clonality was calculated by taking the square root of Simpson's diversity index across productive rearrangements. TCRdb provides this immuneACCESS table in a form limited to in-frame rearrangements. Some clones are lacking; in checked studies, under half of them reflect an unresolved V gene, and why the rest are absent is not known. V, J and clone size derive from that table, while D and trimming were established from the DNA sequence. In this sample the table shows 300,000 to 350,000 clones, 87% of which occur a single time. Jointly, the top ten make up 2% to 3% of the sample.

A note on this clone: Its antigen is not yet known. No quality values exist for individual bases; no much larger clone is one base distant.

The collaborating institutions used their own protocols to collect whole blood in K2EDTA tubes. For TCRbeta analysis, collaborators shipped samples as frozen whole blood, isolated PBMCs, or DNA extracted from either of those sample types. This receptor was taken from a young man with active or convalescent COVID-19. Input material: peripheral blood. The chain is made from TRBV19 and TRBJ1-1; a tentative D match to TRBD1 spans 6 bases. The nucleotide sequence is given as TGTGCCAGTAGACAGGGCACTGAAGCTTTCTTT. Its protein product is CASRQGTEAFF.